This TCR beta chain was observed in a study of long-term antiretroviral therapy in people with HIV (dated by TCRdb to about 2022). Some background on the complete study: The earliest samples were collected approximately a decade before the 2015 WHO recommendation for immediate ART, a period when ART was typically delayed until CD4 counts fell. This retrospective serial study examined whether starting ART and sustained HIV suppression were associated with changes in the composition and diversity of the TRB repertoire in peripheral blood. From 30 adults with confirmed HIV infection, the cohort provided 150 to 200 cryopreserved PBMC samples, gathered serially across a mean of around six years (range 1-12). About 40% of the 30 participants with HIV were female. No cross-contamination during QIAcube processing was shown when test extractions of a monoclonal T-cell line were performed alongside 25 to 35 polyclonal samples.

For CDR1 and CDR2, the germline V gene lists SGHTA and FQGTGA. V ends up 5 bases short and J 4 bases short, with an unmatched junction base count of 8. The CDR3 covers 16 residues, taking in both the cysteine and the phenylalanine. Kept here is only the CDR3 DNA, which spans 48 bases and is read in frame from base 1. To be included, a participant needed at least one PBMC sample from before ART initiation plus at least two post-ART samples. Treatment was received in the United States of America by all participants with HIV. Before DNA extraction, cryopreserved samples of roughly 1-10 million PBMC were thawed and washed. At the time of the earliest PBMC sample for each participant with HIV, ages ranged from roughly 23 to 60 years. PBMC samples from each participant spanned 1-4 timepoints before ART initiation and 2-8 timepoints after ART initiation, with a median of 7 samples. Serial HIV viral load, CD4+ T-cell count, ART history and demographic data were obtained for every participant. Genomic DNA was extracted from unsorted PBMC with a Qiagen kit on a QIAcube, with processing performed in batches of 12 samples.

The immunoSEQ hsTCRB v3.0 assay was used at survey level resolution to sequence the TRB variable region. The target sequencing depth for TRB was about 35,000-50,000 T-cell genomes per sample. TRB libraries were pooled and sequenced on an Illumina MiSeq using a v3 150-cycle kit. From the authors' description of their analysis: Analysis of repertoires was carried out in R inside a reproducible Nextflow workflow spanning QC, data transformation and analysis. LymphoSeq2, an R package for AIRR-Seq data exploration, was used to implement custom analyses. A handful of samples that yielded fewer than 5000 total TRB sequences were excluded, so that under 200 HIV repertoires were analyzed. Among the approximately 180 retained HIV repertoires, 55 to 65 were collected before ART initiation and approximately 130 after ART initiation. Each repertoire was downsampled to 5000 TRB nucleotide sequences, and summary statistics were averaged across 100 downsampling iterations. Only TRB sequences with CDR3 regions of at least seven amino acids were retained for analysis. Diversity was measured with a Shannon entropy-derived clonality score and the Gini coefficient. In the repertoire networks, any two of the top 5000 CDR3 amino acid sequences were connected whenever the two sequences differed by an edit distance of one. GLIPH2 predicted antigen specificity groups and MHC restriction for TRB CDR3 amino acid sequences. Known CMV, EBV, HIV or tissue antigen associations were flagged by matching CDR3 amino acid sequences against VDJdb and McPAS-TCR. Pre-ART, post-ART and control groups were compared with Wilcoxon signed-rank tests and Holm-Bonferroni correction. Held by TCRdb, this immuneACCESS table contains in-frame sequences only and omits some clones. Under half of the omission traces to an unresolved V gene where checked; the cause of the rest is unknown. That table gives V, J and clone size, and the DNA gave D and trimming. Within this sample are around 9,700 clones, with 81% of them counted one time only. Clones ranked in the top ten supply approximately 18% of the sample.

The paper as a whole reports these results and caveats: The samples were dated from about 2003 to 2017, and the ART regimens that were used may be less effective than current ART regimens. Because PBMC availability was limited, only the TCR beta chain was sequenced, with no alpha chain pairing. At every time point, the repertoire was dominated by expanded TRB clones first identified before ART initiation, although this dominance fluctuated and, in many PLHIV, declined after ART. ART initiation was associated with a significant increase in TRB diversity, but diversity stayed significantly below transplant donor controls even after long-term ART. No data were available on ART adherence, viral resistance or therapy changes, limiting inferences about post-ART repertoire changes. Because pre-ART samples had limited cell numbers, profiling was done on unsorted PBMC rather than on sorted CD4+ and CD8+ T cells. Narrower CDR3 length ranges were observed in HIV repertoires than in controls, and an antigen-experienced repertoire with only a slight naive shift after ART was suggested by the network structure.

This clone was counted once. What this receptor recognizes is not known. Nothing much larger sits one base from this clone, and base qualities are not available. The clonotype was recovered from a man aged 35 to 55 with HIV. Recombination linked TRBV7-3 to TRBJ2-5; TRBD1 aligns with 12 central bases. The sequencing used unsorted PBMCs, collected 1.8 years after starting antiretroviral therapy. The CDR3 is CASSPTGQGASETQYF. In nucleotides, the sequence is TGTGCCAGCAGCCCAACGGGACAGGGGGCCTCAGAGACCCAGTACTTC.